The clone carrying this T cell receptor (beta chain) was found many times. Its cognate antigen is unknown. There were no patients with prior chemotherapy, radiotherapy or other malignancies, and all were node-negative on CT and PET/CT. V was pared by 5 bases and J by 4 bases, with 6 bases of the junction left unmatched. CDR1 is SQVTM and CDR2 is ANQGSEA in the germline V gene. CDR3 length: 13 residues. The sample comes from a study of prognosis after radiotherapy for stage I lung cancer. Overall study results and limits: As reported, TRBV and TRBJ gene usage differed between patients who had metastases and those who did not. Stereotactic body radiation therapy was followed by fewer unique TCR clones, median roughly 10,000 versus 7,000. Lower Shannon entropy values were found after stereotactic body radiation therapy in patients who developed distant metastases.

Amplification of the TCR beta CDR3 (from genomic DNA) was done by two-round multiplex PCR. Primers were specific to each TRBV and TRBJ gene in first-round PCR. TCRdb reprocessed the multiplex PCR reads via MiXCR and lists one record per CDR3 protein. The table shows roughly 14,000 distinct CDR3 sequences, with less than 40% occurring only once. Material: PBMCs, obtained before or after stereotactic body radiation therapy (not recorded which). The chain carries TRBV29-1 and TRBJ2-3; TRBD2 matches at 7 bases. The receptor was derived from a donor at least 50 years old with non-small cell lung cancer. CDR3 sequence reads: CSVRERGADTQYF. The DNA of the CDR3 is TGCAGCGTTAGAGAACGGGGGGCAGATACGCAGTATTTT.